The following is a T cell receptor beta chain sequence with its context. Its antigen target is currently unknown. No clone much larger than this one lies a single base away; base qualities are absent. This entry comes from a study of blood T cell repertoires in COVID-19 (TCRdb year 2020). With respect to the entire study: Collaborator samples came from the United States, Italy and Spain and covered acute and convalescent phases of COVID-19. Where HLA class I and class II types were available, the types were taken from metadata supplied by the sample provider, not from assay-based typing. A de-identified subject ID, COVID-19 status, age in years and sex were almost always included in the sample metadata. The material from the prospective study consisted of cDNA or gDNA derived from T cells, B-cell-depleted T cells, or PBMCs. Deeply sampled blood TCRbeta repertoires from subjects exposed to, actively infected with, or recovered from COVID-19 were included in the dataset. A freely available public database, intended as a resource for researchers studying the immune response to SARS-CoV-2, is where the repertoires were released. Samples were obtained from the ongoing ImmuneRACE study (first 160 participants) and from about 1,300 subjects provided by 6 global collaborators. Findings and caveats that apply to the study as a whole: The quantity of clinical and demographic metadata differed by source and by participant and was supplied without curation.

V and J are trimmed by 5 bases and 6 bases, and the gene matches miss 12 bases of the junction. CDR1 and CDR2, per the germline V gene, are SGHTA and FQGNSA. The CDR3 spans 16 residues, from the cysteine through the phenylalanine. Only the CDR3 DNA is retained, 48 bases long and in frame from the first base. The immunoSEQ Assay, a bias-controlled multiplex PCR, was used to amplify TCRbeta CDR3 regions from genomic DNA. The paper's processing steps were these. The number of nucleated cells in each sample was estimated by amplification of reference gene primers within the assay. To quantify the absolute abundance of each unique TCRbeta CDR3 rearrangement, sequence reads were collapsed and filtered. Productive Simpson clonality was computed per sample as the square root of Simpson's diversity index over productive rearrangements. Imported from immuneACCESS, the table was reduced by TCRdb to in-frame sequences with V and J called. These copies leave out some clones; in studies compared against another copy, an unresolved V gene accounts for under half, and the cause of the remainder is not known. D and trimming were read from the DNA, whereas the V and J calls and clone size are those reported in that table. The sample table shows 60,000 or so clones, and around 85% are seen once. The ten largest clones capture about 17% of the sample.

Collaborating institutions collected whole blood in K2EDTA tubes following their own protocols. Collaborator samples were shipped for TCRbeta analysis as frozen whole blood, isolated PBMCs, or DNA extracted from either sample type. The sample consisted of peripheral blood. Recombination linked TRBV7-2 to TRBJ2-1, and 8 junction bases match TRBD2. The source of this sequence is a human donor in a cohort sampled during active COVID-19. The CDR3 has the sequence CASSPTGGGGLNEQFF. The bases are TGTGCCAGCAGCCCAACCGGTGGCGGGGGGCTCAATGAGCAGTTCTTC. This CDR3, with the reference TRBV7-2 and TRBJ2-1 proteins standing in past its ends, gives the full variable domain GAGVSQSPSNKVTEKGKDVELRCDPISGHTALYWYRQSLGQGLEFLIYFQGNSAPDKSGLPSDRFSAERTGGSVSTLTIQRTQQEDSAVYLCASSPTGGGGLNEQFFGPGTRLTVL.